The 8 T cell receptor beta chains below all came from one sample that was sequenced in a study of T-cell memory formation after mild COVID-19. MiXCR, applied by TCRdb to the 5' RACE reads, yields one record per CDR3 protein. The repertoire consists of about 470,000 distinct CDR3 sequences, with approximately 25% occurring once and the leading ten covering around 12%. The sequencing sample was made of PBMCs or a T cell subset sorted from them (not recorded which). The receptor source for this set is an adult woman who had mild COVID-19 (a few samples of this study predate the infection). Cell type and time point are not known.

With regard to this clonotype: Germline and junction disagree at one end, which may indicate a read error. The DNA for the CDR3 is TGTGCCAGCAGCGTAACGCAGAACCCCGGGGAGCTGTTTTTT. This translates into CASSVTQNPGELFF. This sequence joins TRBV9 and TRBJ2-2; D unresolved. Per the germline V gene, CDR1 is SGDLS and CDR2 is YYNGEE. The CDR3 sequence is 14 residues long.

This chain uses TRBV6-5 with TRBJ2-1; D is ambiguous. V shed 1 base and J shed 7 bases, with 17 bases lying between them. Looked up from germline, CDR1 is MNHEY and CDR2 is SVGAGI. The CDR3 contains 16 residues. CDR3 in DNA: TGTGCCAGCAGTTACTTCGCCGTTCCTGTTCAAAATGAGCAGTTCTTC. It specifies CASSYFAVPVQNEQFF.

As regards this clonotype: The junction departs from germline at one end; a sequencing error may be responsible. The J gene is TRBJ2-1, the V gene TRBV24-1; 10 bases align to TRBD1. The CDR3 covers 16 residues. Germline V gene sequence: CDR1 KGHDR, CDR2 SFDVKD. The CDR3 protein is CSTSDQDRGSNNEQFF. CDR3 in DNA: TGTTCCACCAGTGACCAGGACAGGGGGTCTAACAATGAGCAGTTCTTC.

This chain links TRBV7-3 with TRBJ2-3; unclear D gene. CDR3 length: 12 amino acids. The V and J ends lost 11 bases and 1 base respectively, with 10 bases between them. Looked up from germline, CDR1 is SGHTA and CDR2 is FQGTGA. The DNA for the CDR3 is TGTGCCGGACGACTCCGCACAGATACGCAGTATTTT. Protein sequence: CAGRLRTDTQYF. The full variable domain, completed using reference TRBV7-3 and TRBJ2-3, is GAGVSQTPSNKVTEKGKYVELRCDPISGHTALYWYRQSLGQGPEFLIYFQGTGAADDSGLPNDRFFAVRPEGSVSTLKIQRTERGDSAVYLCAGRLRTDTQYFGPGTRLTVL.

This clonotype was seen more than once but under ten times. The rearrangement uses TRBV5-1 and TRBJ2-1, with 8 positions matching TRBD2. V was clipped by 0 bases and J by 9 bases; unmatched bases: 11. Germline CDR1 reads SGHRS; CDR2 reads YFSETQ. The CDR3 has 16 amino acids. This CDR3 reads CASSLGYKRESGEQFF. The CDR3 bases are TGCGCCAGCAGCTTGGGGTATAAGCGGGAGAGCGGTGAGCAGTTCTTC.

The rearrangement joins TRBV5-5 to TRBJ1-5; possibly TRBD1 for D (6 bases). Germline assignment: CDR1 SGHKS and CDR2 YYEKEE (reference sequence). Trimming shortened V by 3 bases and J by 9 bases, and 19 bases separated the two germline ends. This CDR3 has 15 amino acids. CDR3 sequence: CASSYVRDTGGPQHF. The CDR3 nucleotides read TGTGCCAGCAGCTACGTGCGGGACACGGGTGGGCCCCAGCATTTT.

This clonotype was found many times. This rearrangement joins TRBV5-1 to TRBJ2-1; D might be TRBD2 (5 bases). The CDR3 has 15 residues. Germline values: CDR1 SGHRS, CDR2 YFSETQ. V was cut by 0 bases and J by 0 bases, with 7 bases left in between. CDR3 DNA: TGCGCCAGCAGCTTGGTAGGGAGCTCCTACAATGAGCAGTTCTTC. Translating it yields CASSLVGSSYNEQFF.

CDR3 amino acids: CASSSQGGPGLGMAYEQYF. As DNA, the CDR3 is TGTGCCAGCAGCTCGCAGGGGGGTCCGGGACTAGGGATGGCCTACGAGCAGTACTTC. The chain employs TRBV7-8 and TRBJ2-7; weak D call: TRBD2 (8 bases). The CDR3 contains 19 residues. CDR1 is SGHVS and CDR2 is FQNEAQ in the germline V gene. The V and J ends lost 4 bases and 2 bases respectively, with 27 bases between them.